The T cell receptor beta chain described here comes from a study of T-cell reconstitution after alpha-beta-depleted transplantation in children. General study results and limits: Once a year had passed after transplant, T-cell counts and diversity came mostly from newly produced T cells. At day 60, the high TCRbeta diversity found in some patients originated from recipient T cells and thymic progenitors that had survived. At around two months after transplant, the alpha-beta T cells were reportedly derived from several hundred expanded clones that came from non-depleted graft cells.

Germline V gives CDR1 LGHNA, CDR2 YNFKEQ. V lost 4 bases, J lost 9 bases, and 6 bases stayed unmatched. The CDR3 extends over 15 amino acids. Unique molecular identifiers tagged the TCRbeta library. TCRdb re-analysed the PCR reads in MiXCR, keeping a single row per CDR3 protein. The sample shows over 200,000 distinct CDR3 sequences, roughly 11% of them seen only once. Of note for this clonotype: Its antigen is unidentified.

This rearrangement joins TRBV4-2 to TRBJ2-1; TRBD2 matches 13 bases. This sequence was found in a child younger than two with acute myeloid leukemia, due to receive a stem cell transplant. The material sequenced was PBMCs, taken before TCRalphabeta/CD19-depleted stem cell transplant. CDR3 DNA sequence: TGTGCCAGCAGCCCCCGGACTAGCGGGAGCGGTGAGCAGTTCTTC. Its translation is CASSPRTSGSGEQFF.